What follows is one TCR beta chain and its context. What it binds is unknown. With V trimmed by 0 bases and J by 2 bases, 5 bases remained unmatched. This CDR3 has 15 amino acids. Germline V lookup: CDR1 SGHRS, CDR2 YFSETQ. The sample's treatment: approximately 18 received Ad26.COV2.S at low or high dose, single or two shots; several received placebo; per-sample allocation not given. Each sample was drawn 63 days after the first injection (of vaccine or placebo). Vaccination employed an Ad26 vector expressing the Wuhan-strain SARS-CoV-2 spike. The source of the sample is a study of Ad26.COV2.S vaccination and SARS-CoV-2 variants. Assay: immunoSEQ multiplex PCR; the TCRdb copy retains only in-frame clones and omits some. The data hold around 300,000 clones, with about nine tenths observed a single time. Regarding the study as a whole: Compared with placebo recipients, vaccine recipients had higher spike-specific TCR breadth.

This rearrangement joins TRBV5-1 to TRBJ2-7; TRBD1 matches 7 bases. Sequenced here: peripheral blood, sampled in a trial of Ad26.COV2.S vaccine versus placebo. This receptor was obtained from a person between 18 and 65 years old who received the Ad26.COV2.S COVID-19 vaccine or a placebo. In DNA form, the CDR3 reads TGCGCCAGCAGCTTGGCCGGTCAGGGGGCCTACGAGCAGTACTTC. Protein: CASSLAGQGAYEQYF.